The rows below give T cell receptor beta chains drawn from one sample of a study of T cells in Graves' hyperthyroidism and ophthalmopathy. TCRdb called the multiplex PCR reads again in MiXCR, with one record for every CDR3 protein. This sample has roughly 700,000 distinct CDR3 sequences; roughly a sixth occur once, and the top ten carry around 15%. Specimen: blood. Every receptor here comes from a man over 45 with Graves' hyperthyroidism. The CDR3 runs from the conserved cysteine through the conserved F or W. A row's size may be missing; if present it is once, few, many or a size class.

abundance: many; v_gene: TRBV14; CDR3aa: CASSLSGARGEAFF
abundance: few; v_gene: TRBV19; CDR3aa: CASSTVENSPLHF
abundance: NA; v_gene: TRBV20-1; CDR3aa: CSARDQAANTGELFF
abundance: few; v_gene: TRBV5-6; CDR3aa: CASSWDRALSYEQYF
abundance: NA; v_gene: TRBV6-5; CDR3aa: CASSSVTVNTEAFF
abundance: NA; v_gene: TRBV2; CDR3aa: CASSLGLAGDTLSYNEQFF
abundance: many; v_gene: TRBV30; CDR3aa: CAWSVSGRRHNYGYTF
abundance: many; v_gene: TRBV24-1; CDR3aa: CATSDAGGDSNQPQHF
abundance: many; v_gene: TRBV2; CDR3aa: CASSEAGTYLGEQYF
abundance: few; v_gene: TRBV7-9; CDR3aa: CASSLNSAETQYF
abundance: NA; v_gene: TRBV7-3; CDR3aa: CASSSGPRGDTQYF
abundance: few; v_gene: TRBV13; CDR3aa: CASSADRVEAFF
abundance: NA; v_gene: TRBV11-2; CDR3aa: CASRVGTVYNEQFF
abundance: many; v_gene: TRBV28; CDR3aa: CASSLYRDMNTEAFF
abundance: NA; v_gene: TRBV20-1; CDR3aa: CSALGREATNTDTQYF
abundance: NA; v_gene: TRBV29-1; CDR3aa: CSATTGVGRYTF
abundance: many; v_gene: TRBV6-4; CDR3aa: CASRETGPGSPLHF
abundance: few; v_gene: TRBV6-5; CDR3aa: CASSYSNGRGSYEQYF
abundance: few; v_gene: TRBV7-8; CDR3aa: CASSRRQGPDTQYF
abundance: few; v_gene: TRBV11-3; CDR3aa: CASSLGGHRTYNEQFF
abundance: few; v_gene: TRBV7-3; CDR3aa: CASSTSQESGELFF
abundance: NA; v_gene: TRBV9; CDR3aa: CASSVEDRAEAFF
abundance: few; v_gene: TRBV5-5; CDR3aa: CASSLRAGRVGNEQFF
abundance: many; v_gene: TRBV10-1; CDR3aa: CASSDSTRDRGLYEQYF
abundance: many; v_gene: TRBV11-2; CDR3aa: CASSLDMRGYEQYF
abundance: many; v_gene: TRBV27; CDR3aa: CASTPENGETQYF
abundance: many; v_gene: TRBV5-1; CDR3aa: CASRLSRAEETQYF
abundance: many; v_gene: TRBV24-1; CDR3aa: CATSEVAGGLNEQYF